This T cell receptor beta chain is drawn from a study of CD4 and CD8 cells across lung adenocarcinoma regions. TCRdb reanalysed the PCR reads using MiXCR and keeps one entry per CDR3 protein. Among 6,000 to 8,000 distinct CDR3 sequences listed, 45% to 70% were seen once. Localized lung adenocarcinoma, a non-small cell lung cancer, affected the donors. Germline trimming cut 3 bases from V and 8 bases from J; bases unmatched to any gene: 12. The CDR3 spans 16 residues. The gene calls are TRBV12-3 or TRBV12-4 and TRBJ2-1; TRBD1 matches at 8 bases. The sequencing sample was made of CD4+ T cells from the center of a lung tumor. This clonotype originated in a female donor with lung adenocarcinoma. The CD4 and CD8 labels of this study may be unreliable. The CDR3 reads CASSFSAGGPPHEQFF. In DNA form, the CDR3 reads TGTGCCAGCAGTTTCTCGGCAGGGGGCCCTCCCCATGAGCAGTTCTTC.